Sequencing of this T cell receptor beta chain was carried out in a study of CD8 T cells in Susac syndrome. Whole-study findings and limits: Only a relatively small number of individuals were included in the TCR sequencing and HLA analysis.

A word on this clonotype: Its antigen is not known.

The RNA input was about 0.5 to 1 ug, and it was reverse transcribed with random hexamers. An immunoSEQ multiplex PCR generated amplified TCR beta CDR3 products spanning 54 Vbeta and 13 Jbeta. TCRdb re-derived calls from the immunoSEQ multiplex PCR reads in MiXCR, one entry per CDR3 protein. The sample includes fewer than 65,000 distinct CDR3 sequences, around 90% of them seen just once. TCR beta sequences were obtained from blood CD8+ and CD4+ T cells. The authors negatively isolated CD8+ and CD4+ T cells and FACS-enriched TEMRA cells. The CDR3 has 13 residues. V trimming: 7 bases; J trimming: 7 bases; junction bases outside the gene matches: 6.

The receptor's source is a human donor in good health. This rearrangement joins TRBV12-3 or TRBV12-4 to TRBJ2-2, with 7 bases fitting TRBD1. The sample taken for sequencing was CD8+ T cells from PBMCs. The CDR3 sequence: CASTPGQDGELFF. The CDR3 DNA reads as TGTGCCAGCACCCCCGGACAGGACGGGGAGCTGTTTTTT.